Listed below are T cell receptor beta chains from one sample, sequenced in a study of lymphopenia after photon versus proton radiotherapy. Data came from immunoSEQ multiplex PCR; TCRdb stores just in-frame clones and leaves some out. In the table there are about 30,000 clones, approximately 95% of which are singletons. This specimen consisted of peripheral blood, obtained from a patient treated with photon-based radiotherapy. All receptors come from a woman between 50 and 59 years old with cholangiocarcinoma. CDR3s include the opening cysteine and the closing phenylalanine or tryptophan. A D gene is named only where the DNA matches it firmly. Some rows have no size entry. The others give once, few or many, or a class for an expanded clone.

TRBV14	-	TRBJ1-1	TRBD1	TGTGCCAGCAGCCAAGCCCACAGGGGTCTGGTTGGCACTGAAGCTTTCTTT	CASSQAHRGLVGTEAFF
TRBV10-3	-	TRBJ2-6	-	TGTGCCATCAAGGGGGAGGGACGTTACTCTGGGGCCAACGTCCTGACTTTC	CAIKGEGRYSGANVLTF
TRBV15	-	TRBJ1-1	-	TGTGCCACCAGCAGAGACCTGAACAGGAACACTGAAGCTTTCTTT	CATSRDLNRNTEAFF
TRBV11-2	-	TRBJ2-7	-	TGTGCCAGCAGCTCTGGGGACACCCGCTCCTACGAGCAGTACTTC	CASSSGDTRSYEQYF
TRBV5-8	-	TRBJ1-1	-	TGTGCCAGCAGCTTGGGATCGGCAGCTTTCTTT	CASSLGSAAFF
TRBV6-5	once	TRBJ2-7	TRBD2	TGTGCCAGCAGCCCCCCCCTAGCGGGGCACTACGAGCAGTACTTC	CASSPPLAGHYEQYF
TRBV10-3	-	TRBJ2-2	-	TGTGCCGGTTCCGGGACATCACACACCGGGGAGCTGTTTTTT	CAGSGTSHTGELFF
TRBV6-5	few	TRBJ2-2	-	TGTGCCAGCGGCTACCGGGACAAGCACGGGGAGCTGTTTTTT	CASGYRDKHGELFF
TRBV18	-	TRBJ1-2	-	TGTGCCAGCTCACCGCCGGAAGGGAGGTATGGCTACACCTTC	CASSPPEGRYGYTF
TRBV5-4	-	TRBJ2-1	TRBD2	TGTGCCAGCAGCCCGGGGACTAGCGGTGGCCACAATGAGCAGTTCTTC	CASSPGTSGGHNEQFF
TRBV19	-	TRBJ2-7	-	TGTGCCAGTAGTCAGGATGGCGGGTCCGTCTACGAGCAGTACTTC	CASSQDGGSVYEQYF
TRBV5-1	-	TRBJ2-7	-	TGCGCCAGCAGCTCCTCGACGGCGATGGTCCCCGAGCAGTACTTC	CASSSSTAMVPEQYF
TRBV14	once	TRBJ1-2	TRBD1	TGTGCCAGCAGCCCTACAGGGGGCTTCAACTATGGCTACACCTTC	CASSPTGGFNYGYTF
TRBV30	-	TRBJ1-2	-	TGTGCCTGGAGTGGGGCATCTGGCTACACCTTC	CAWSGASGYTF
TRBV7-9	-	TRBJ2-2	TRBD1	TGTGCCACCCGCCGGGACAGGGGTTCGGTCGGGGAGCTGTTTTTT	CATRRDRGSVGELFF
TRBV10-2	-	TRBJ2-2	TRBD2	TGCGCCAGCAGAACTAGCGGGGGGGGGACCGGGGAGCTGTTTTTT	CASRTSGGGTGELFF
TRBV4-3	-	TRBJ2-7	-	TGCGCCAGCAGCCAAGAGCGATTCTCCTACGAGCAGTACTTC	CASSQERFSYEQYF
TRBV29-1	-	TRBJ2-7	-	TGCAGCGTTGGGGAATCCTACGAGCAGTACTTC	CSVGESYEQYF
TRBV7-9	-	TRBJ2-7	-	TGTGCCAGCAGCCCGGAACCTTCGGGGGCCTACGAGCAGTACTTC	CASSPEPSGAYEQYF
TRBV7-2	-	TRBJ2-3	-	TGTGCCAGCAGCCCCGCCGGCGGGGTTACCACAGATACGCAGTATTTT	CASSPAGGVTTDTQYF
TRBV6-5	-	TRBJ1-2	-	TGTGCCAGCAGTTACGGAGGGGGGGGATTCAACTATGGCTACACCTTC	CASSYGGGGFNYGYTF
TRBV30	-	TRBJ1-6	-	TGTGCCTGGTCACTAGGGGGATCCGGGCCCCTCCACTTT	CAWSLGGSGPLHF
TRBV5-8	-	TRBJ2-5	TRBD1	TGTGCCAGCAGCCCCTGGGGGGGACAGGGCCCAGAGACCCAGTACTTC	CASSPWGGQGPETQYF
TRBV6-5	-	TRBJ1-5	-	TGTGCCAGCGGGGATTATAGCAATCAGCCCCAGCATTTT	CASGDYSNQPQHF
TRBV19	-	TRBJ2-7	TRBD1	TGTGCCAGCACCCCCGGGACAGGGGTGAGGGAGCAGTACTTC	CASTPGTGVREQYF
TRBV27	-	TRBJ2-1	TRBD2	TGTGCCAGCAGTTTCAGCGGGGGGGGAAGGATGCAGTTCTTC	CASSFSGGGRMQFF
TRBV7-9	-	TRBJ2-7	-	TGTGCCAGCAGCTTACCACTAGGTGGGAGCGAGCAGTACTTC	CASSLPLGGSEQYF
TRBV27	-	TRBJ1-5	TRBD1	TGTGCCAGCAGTTCTCGGGACAGGGATAGCAATCAGCCCCAGCATTTT	CASSSRDRDSNQPQHF
TRBV5-4	-	TRBJ2-5	-	TGTGCCAGCAGCTTGCCGGGGCGAGAGACCCAGTACTTC	CASSLPGRETQYF
TRBV7-2	-	TRBJ1-2	TRBD1	TGTGCCAGCAGCTTAATAGGACAGGGGACCTATGGCTACACCTTC	CASSLIGQGTYGYTF
TRBV4-3	-	TRBJ1-2	-	TGCGCCAGCAGCCAAGTATACGGGGGCAACTATGGCTACACCTTC	CASSQVYGGNYGYTF
TRBV5-1	once	TRBJ1-6	-	TGCGCCAGCGGTACCGGTAGAGGGGGTAATTCACCCCTCCACTTT	CASGTGRGGNSPLHF
TRBV4-3	-	TRBJ2-1	TRBD2	TGCGCCAGCAGCCAGGCAACCCTGGGACTAGCGGGGGGGCGGGAGCAGTTCTTC	CASSQATLGLAGGREQFF
TRBV15	-	TRBJ1-5	-	TGTGCCACCAGCAGAGGGGTGCAGCCCCAGCATTTT	CATSRGVQPQHF
TRBV9	-	TRBJ1-1	-	TGTGCCAGCAGCGTAGAGCTGAACACTGAAGCTTTCTTT	CASSVELNTEAFF
TRBV6-5	-	TRBJ1-4	TRBD1	TGTGCCAGCAGAACCGGGACAGGGATTGAAAAACTGTTTTTT	CASRTGTGIEKLFF